The 22 T cell receptor beta chains given below trace back to one sample, sequenced in a study of long-term antiretroviral therapy in people with HIV. The immunoSEQ assay was v3.0, run at survey level. The method was immunoSEQ multiplex PCR; TCRdb's version includes in-frame clones alone and lacks a portion of them. The sample records approximately 20,000 clones, over 75% being singletons. The source material was unsorted PBMCs, sampled 4.2 years after starting antiretroviral therapy. The receptors here all came from a man aged 45 to 65 with HIV.

The J gene is TRBJ2-1, the V gene TRBV7-2, with D perhaps matching TRBD1 or TRBD2 (6 bases each). V was shortened by 2 bases and J by 15 bases, with 8 bases between the two germline ends. CDR3 length equals 10 residues. Per germline, CDR1 SGHTA and CDR2 FQGNSA. The CDR3 region has the DNA TGTGCCAGCAGCTTAAAGGGGGGGTTCTTC. As protein: CASSLKGGFF.

The chain recombines TRBV2 with TRBJ1-4, with D hard to call. The CDR3 sequence is 14 residues long. Per germline, CDR1 SNHLY and CDR2 FYNNEI. Trimming removed 0 bases from V and 7 bases from J, with 9 bases in between. The CDR3 nucleotides read TGTGCCAGCAGTGAAGCGCCTAGGAGTGAAAAACTGTTTTTT. It yields the protein CASSEAPRSEKLFF.

The chain uses TRBV7-9 and TRBJ1-1; D unresolved. V was trimmed by 5 bases and J by 4 bases, leaving 8 bases between them. The V gene's germline CDR1 is SEHNR and CDR2 FQNEAQ (reference sequence). This CDR3 has 12 amino acids. CDR3 bases: TGTGCCAGCAGCCCCCCCTCCACTGAAGCTTTCTTT. Protein sequence: CASSPPSTEAFF.

The chain is built from TRBV6-4 and TRBJ1-1, with D unclear. CDR3 length equals 13 residues. Trimming stripped 6 bases from V and 1 base from J, with 9 bases between. Per germline, CDR1 MRHNA and CDR2 SNTAGT. In DNA, the CDR3 is TGTGCCAGCAGCGACGGGTGGAACACTGAAGCTTTCTTT. Translated: CASSDGWNTEAFF.

V and J are TRBV9 and TRBJ1-1; possibly TRBD1 for D (5 bases). V was clipped by 0 bases and J by 5 bases, with 5 bases between them. The CDR3 has 12 residues. In germline, CDR1 is SGDLS, CDR2 YYNGEE. CDR3 sequence: CASSVAGTEAFF. CDR3 nucleotide sequence: TGTGCCAGCAGCGTAGCAGGGACTGAAGCTTTCTTT.

This sequence joins TRBV9 and TRBJ2-1, with D tentatively TRBD2 (6 bases). Germline values: CDR1 SGDLS, CDR2 YYNGEE. V was cut by 2 bases and J by 8 bases, with 11 bases left in between. The CDR3 has 13 residues. The CDR3 DNA reads TGTGCCAGCAGCGTTCCTGGGGAGGATGAGCAGTTCTTC. Translated: CASSVPGEDEQFF.

Concerning this clone: The junction shows a germline mismatch at one end, possibly a read error. The chain has TRBV5-8 and TRBJ2-4, with D unclear. Germline V gives CDR1 SGHTS, CDR2 YDEGEE. The CDR3 length is 13 residues. CDR3 loop: CASSLDLGSIQYF. The CDR3 DNA is TGTGCCAGCAGTTTGGACCTGGGTAGCATTCAGTACTTC.

The chain carries TRBV4-1 and TRBJ1-1; TRBD1 agrees at 7 bases. The V segment lost 2 bases and the J segment 10 bases; nucleotides outside the gene matches: 10. This CDR3 spans 14 amino acids. Germline CDR1 is MGHRA and CDR2 is YSYEKL. Here the CDR3 DNA reads TGCGCCAGCAGCCAACTCACCAGCGCAGGGGGAGCTTTCTTT. Translated: CASSQLTSAGGAFF.

This clone has more than one count but fewer than ten. V usage is TRBV7-3 and J usage is TRBJ2-7, with TRBD1 matching over 9 bases. The CDR3 runs 14 residues. Trimming removed 5 bases from V and 3 bases from J; junction bases left unmatched: 5. Germline V gene data show CDR1 as SGHTA and CDR2 as FQGTGA. The DNA of the CDR3 is TGTGCCAGCAGCCCACAGGGGGCGGGCTACGAGCAGTACTTC. Translation: CASSPQGAGYEQYF.

This clone was recorded only once. V is TRBV9 and J is TRBJ1-6; perhaps TRBD1 as D (6 bases). The CDR3 totals 17 residues. Trimming left V 0 bases short and J 5 bases short, with 15 bases between. Germline V gene data show CDR1 as SGDLS and CDR2 as YYNGEE. For the CDR3, the DNA is TGTGCCAGCAGCGTAGACGGACAGCTCGACCATAATTCACCCCTCCACTTT. It translates to CASSVDGQLDHNSPLHF.

This chain links TRBV28 with TRBJ2-3; 7 bases match TRBD2. The length of the CDR3 is 14 residues. Per germline, CDR1 MDHEN and CDR2 SYDVKM. V was clipped by 4 bases and J by 6 bases; unmatched bases: 7. As DNA, the CDR3 is TGTGCCAGCAGTTCAGGACTAGATTCGGATACGCAGTATTTT. It encodes CASSSGLDSDTQYF.

The chain joins TRBV4-1 to TRBJ1-2; tentative D call: TRBD1 (5 bases). Trimming left V 1 base short and J 2 bases short, with 11 bases between. CDR1 MGHRA and CDR2 YSYEKL come from the germline V gene. This CDR3 has 15 residues. The CDR3 bases are TGCGCCAGCAGCCAAGTTATAGGACAAAACTATGGCTACACCTTC. Translated: CASSQVIGQNYGYTF.

V usage is TRBV5-5 and J usage is TRBJ1-5, with D possibly matching TRBD1 (5 bases). Trimming pared 0 bases from V and 3 bases from J, leaving 13 bases between. From germline, CDR1 is SGHKS and CDR2 YYEKEE (reference sequence). There are 16 residues in the CDR3. The CDR3 is CASSLVPYGANQPQHF. In nucleotides, the CDR3 is TGTGCCAGCAGCTTGGTCCCATATGGGGCCAATCAGCCCCAGCATTTT.

The chain couples TRBV19 to TRBJ2-7; perhaps TRBD1 as D (5 bases). CDR3 length: 13 residues. Germline lookup yields CDR1 LNHDA and CDR2 SQIVND (reference sequence). Trimming cost V 5 bases and J 1 base, with 9 bases left between them. Here the CDR3 DNA reads TGTGCCAGTAGTTTCCAGGGTTCCTACGAGCAGTACTTC. Translated: CASSFQGSYEQYF.

This clone was recorded once. The V call is TRBV7-2, the J call TRBJ2-2; 7 positions match TRBD1. Germline V gene sequence: CDR1 SGHTA, CDR2 FQGNSA. J lost 4 bases, V lost 3 bases, and 5 bases had no gene match. The CDR3 loop spans 15 amino acids. The CDR3 spells CASSFSGGSTGELFF. Here the CDR3 DNA reads TGTGCCAGCAGCTTCTCAGGGGGTAGCACCGGGGAGCTGTTTTTT.

This chain connects TRBV27 to TRBJ2-2; unclear D gene. From germline, CDR1 is MNHEY and CDR2 SMNVEV (reference sequence). The ends were cut back, 3 bases at V and 4 bases at J, with 18 bases in the middle. This CDR3 region has 17 residues. The CDR3 spells CASSFINARPPTGELFF. The CDR3 nucleotides are TGTGCCAGCAGTTTTATAAACGCCCGACCTCCCACCGGGGAGCTGTTTTTT.

The V gene is TRBV10-2, the J gene TRBJ1-2; 7 bases are shared with TRBD1. V shed 3 bases, J shed 7 bases, and the junction held 17 bases outside the gene matches. Germline-derived CDR1 and CDR2 are WSHSY and SAAADI. This CDR3 has 17 amino acids. The CDR3 DNA sequence: TGCGCCAGCAGTGACCCGACGCTGCAGGGGGGTTTCGGTGGCTACACCTTC. The encoded protein is CASSDPTLQGGFGGYTF.

The chain has TRBV7-2 and TRBJ2-7; 7 bases are a match to TRBD1. This CDR3 comprises 13 residues. Trimming took 3 bases from V and 2 from J; bases not matched to a gene: 1. Germline CDR1 reads SGHTA; CDR2 reads FQGNSA. The CDR3 DNA reads as TGTGCCAGCAGCTTGGACAGGCCCTACGAGCAGTACTTC. Its translation: CASSLDRPYEQYF.

The genes are TRBV19 and TRBJ2-2; no clear D gene. Between the trimmed V and J ends, which lost 6 bases and 3 bases, there was a span of 8 bases. Germline V gene lookup returns CDR1 LNHDA and CDR2 SQIVND (reference sequence). The CDR3 contains 13 residues. CDR3 sequence reads: CASRWSDTGELFF. Here the CDR3 DNA reads TGTGCCAGTAGATGGTCGGACACCGGGGAGCTGTTTTTT.

The V call is TRBV11-2, the J call TRBJ2-2; TRBD1 agrees at 10 bases. The CDR3 has 15 amino acids. Germline loops: CDR1 SGHAT, CDR2 FQNNGV. J was trimmed by 2 bases and V by 4 bases; bases with no gene match: 1. CDR3 sequence reads: CASSWDRGNTGELFF. CDR3 coding DNA: TGTGCCAGCAGCTGGGACAGGGGAAACACCGGGGAGCTGTTTTTT.

The V and J genes are TRBV27 and TRBJ2-3; no firm D call. The CDR3 contains 14 residues. Germline V gene sequence: CDR1 MNHEY, CDR2 SMNVEV (reference sequence). Trimming removed 2 bases at V and 0 bases at J, with 6 bases between. The CDR3 sequence: CASSLHPSTDTQYF. CDR3 DNA sequence: TGTGCCAGCAGTTTACACCCTAGCACAGATACGCAGTATTTT.

This sequence joins TRBV6-5 and TRBJ2-7, with TRBD1 matching over 7 bases. The ends lost 6 bases at V and 5 bases at J; junction bases unmatched: 4. The CDR3 sequence is 12 residues long. Per germline, CDR1 MNHEY and CDR2 SVGAGI. The CDR3 is CASSRDRDEQYF. The CDR3 nucleotides read TGTGCCAGCAGCCGAGACAGGGACGAGCAGTACTTC.